One and the same sample provided the 17 T cell receptor beta chains below, sequenced in a study of shared clonotypes between healthy human individuals. Clones were sequenced by immunoSEQ multiplex PCR, and TCRdb holds only the in-frame ones, with some missing. The data contain 2 million to 2.5 million clones, approximately 94% of them singletons. The sequencing input was naive CD4+ T cells from PBMCs. Described subset: CD45RA+ positively selected. The source is a man aged 18-30 years in good health. Some clones in this sample may be carry-over from other donors' samples.

The chain uses TRBV7-2 and TRBJ1-3, with D perhaps TRBD1 (5 bases). The germline V gene encodes CDR1 SGHTA and CDR2 FQGNSA. Trimming cost V 1 base and J 4 bases, with 11 bases left between them. The CDR3 totals 15 residues. CDR3 sequence reads: CASSLVIGVGNTIYF. CDR3 DNA: TGTGCCAGCAGCTTAGTCATAGGGGTCGGAAACACCATATATTTT.

The chain employs TRBV19 and TRBJ2-7; TRBD1 matches 9 bases. Per germline, CDR1 LNHDA and CDR2 SQIVND (reference sequence). V gave up 6 bases and J gave up 4 bases; unmatched junction bases: 13. This CDR3 comprises 16 residues. The CDR3 DNA reads as TGTGCCAGTAGGAGGACAGGGGCGAACTCTGGATACGAGCAGTACTTC. Translating gives CASRRTGANSGYEQYF.

The chain has TRBV28 and TRBJ2-5; possible D gene TRBD2, 7 bases. The CDR3 is 17 residues long. The V end lost 2 bases, the J end lost 1 base, and 17 bases lay between the germline ends. Germline loops: CDR1 MDHEN, CDR2 SYDVKM. The DNA for the CDR3 is TGTGCCAGCAGTTTACCGGGAGGAGGGGGGACCCAAGAGACCCAGTACTTC. It is translated as CASSLPGGGGTQETQYF.

This rearrangement joins TRBV28 to TRBJ2-1; possibly TRBD1 for D (5 bases). The CDR3 runs 15 residues. The germline V gene has CDR1 MDHEN and CDR2 SYDVKM. Trimming shortened V by 6 bases and J by 4 bases, and 16 bases separated the two germline ends. DNA for the CDR3: TGTGCCAGCAGCCCCGACAGAAGAATATACAATGAGCAGTTCTTC. This sequence encodes CASSPDRRIYNEQFF.

The chain couples TRBV5-1 to TRBJ2-5; TRBD1 aligns across 9 bases. Germline trimming cut 6 bases from V and 2 bases from J; bases unmatched to any gene: 11. The CDR3 length is 16 residues. CDR1 is SGHRS, CDR2 YFSETQ, per germline. The CDR3: CASKSGRTGAQETQYF. CDR3 sequence (DNA): TGCGCCAGCAAATCAGGACGGACAGGGGCTCAAGAGACCCAGTACTTC.

The chain employs TRBV11-1 and TRBJ2-3, with 9 bases aligning to TRBD2. V gave up 2 bases and J gave up 7 bases; unmatched junction bases: 7. The CDR3 length is 15 residues. Germline V gives CDR1 SGHAT, CDR2 FQDESV (reference sequence). The CDR3 DNA sequence: TGTGCCAGCAGCTTATTGGGGACTAGCCAGAATACGCAGTATTTT. This sequence encodes CASSLLGTSQNTQYF.

This clone was picked up one time. The chain carries TRBV4-2 and TRBJ2-1; 9 bases match TRBD2. This CDR3 region has 17 residues. Germline V gives CDR1 LGHNA, CDR2 YNFKEQ. Trimming removed 1 base from V and 4 bases from J; junction bases left unmatched: 8. The CDR3: CASSQVNRLAVYNEQFF. The DNA of the CDR3 is TGTGCCAGCAGCCAAGTGAATCGACTAGCGGTTTACAATGAGCAGTTCTTC.

This chain connects TRBV18 to TRBJ2-2; 15 nucleotides align to TRBD2. Germline V gene lookup returns CDR1 KGHSH and CDR2 LQKENI. The CDR3 contains 20 residues. Trimming took 3 bases from V and 0 from J; bases not matched to a gene: 8. Here the CDR3 DNA reads TGTGCCAGCTCACCCAGGGGACTAGCGGGAGGCCGAACGAACACCGGGGAGCTGTTTTTT. This translates into CASSPRGLAGGRTNTGELFF.

The chain combines TRBV7-9 with TRBJ1-2; D not certain. Germline CDR1 and CDR2: SEHNR and FQNEAQ (reference sequence). The CDR3 runs to 15 residues. Trimming took 0 bases from V and 7 from J, leaving 15 bases between them. CDR3 nucleotides: TGTGCCAGCAGCTTAGCCTCACAGTCCGTTAGTGGCTACACCTTC. Translation gives CASSLASQSVSGYTF.

This chain connects TRBV5-1 to TRBJ2-5; D tentatively fits TRBD1 or TRBD2 (6 bases each). The CDR3 is made up of 16 amino acids. Germline lookup yields CDR1 SGHRS and CDR2 YFSETQ. The V end lost 5 bases, the J end lost 4 bases, and 21 bases lay between the germline ends. CDR3 sequence reads: CASSDGTHLGRETQYF. CDR3 DNA sequence: TGCGCCAGCAGTGACGGGACACACCTCGGGAGAGAGACCCAGTACTTC.

V usage is TRBV7-6 and J usage is TRBJ2-6; 13 positions agree with TRBD2. Germline V gene data show CDR1 as SGHVS and CDR2 as FNYEAQ. The CDR3 runs to 18 residues. The trim removed 5 bases at V and 3 bases at J, leaving 7 bases unmatched. The CDR3 DNA reads TGTGCCAGCAGCAGCGGACTAGCGGGAGTGGGTGGGGCCAACGTCCTGACTTTC. The encoded protein is CASSSGLAGVGGANVLTF.

In this sample, this clone turned up once. The CDR3 coding sequence is TGTGCCAGCACGGAAGGTTGGGCGGGACCATACGAGCAGTACTTC. Its translation is CASTEGWAGPYEQYF. This chain connects TRBV2 to TRBJ2-7; possibly TRBD2 for D (6 bases). The CDR3 spans 15 residues. Trimming shortened V by 7 bases and J by 4 bases, and 20 bases separated the two germline ends. Germline V gene sequence: CDR1 SNHLY, CDR2 FYNNEI. Full variable domain (remainder filled in from reference TRBV2 and TRBJ2-7): EPEVTQTPSHQVTQMGQEVILRCVPISNHLYFYWYRQILGQKVEFLVSFYNNEISEKSEIFDDQFSVERPDGSNFTLKIRSTKLEDSAMYFCASTEGWAGPYEQYFGPGTRLTVT.

V is TRBV30 and J is TRBJ2-1, with 10 positions matching TRBD2. V was pared by 5 bases and J by 8 bases, with 12 bases of the junction left unmatched. Germline V CDR1 and CDR2: GTSNPN, SVGIG (reference sequence). This CDR3 has 15 residues. The CDR3 DNA reads as TGTGCCTGGGGGGCTAGCGGGAGAGGGTCCCATGAGCAGTTCTTC. This gives the protein CAWGASGRGSHEQFF. Based on the CDR3 plus reference TRBV30 and TRBJ2-1, the full variable domain is SQTIHQWPATLVQPVGSPLSLECTVEGTSNPNLYWYRQAAGRGLQLLFYSVGIGQISSEVPQNLSASRPQDRQFILSSKKLLLSDSGFYLCAWGASGRGSHEQFFGPGTRLTVL.

Of note for this clone: Other DNA sequences in this sample translate to the same CDR3. This chain connects TRBV7-2 to TRBJ2-5; 7 bases align to TRBD2. The germline CDR1 and CDR2 sequences are SGHTA and FQGNSA. Trimming at V came to 1 base and at J to 2 bases, leaving 4 bases not matched to a gene. This CDR3 region has 15 residues. The CDR3 bases are TGTGCCAGCAGCTTAGTTGGCGGGAGTCAAGAGACCCAGTACTTC. Protein sequence: CASSLVGGSQETQYF.

The V gene is TRBV15, the J gene TRBJ1-5; the match to TRBD1 covers 7 bases. V shed 2 bases, J shed 1 base, and the junction held 8 bases outside the gene matches. The CDR3 extends over 17 amino acids. Germline CDR1 reads LNHNV; CDR2 reads YYDKDF (reference sequence). CDR3 bases: TGTGCCACCAGCAGATACCCAGGGGGGGGGAGCAATCAGCCCCAGCATTTT. It translates to CATSRYPGGGSNQPQHF.

This sequence joins TRBV4-1 and TRBJ2-1, with D possibly TRBD2 on 5 matching bases. V lost 1 base, J lost 4 bases, and 17 bases lay in between. The CDR3 runs 17 residues. CDR1 is MGHRA and CDR2 is YSYEKL in the germline V gene. CDR3 sequence: CASSQARGGGEYNEQFF. CDR3 DNA sequence: TGCGCCAGCAGCCAAGCCCGTGGAGGCGGCGAGTACAATGAGCAGTTCTTC.

As for this clone: Other DNA sequences in this sample translate to the same CDR3. The V and J genes are TRBV20-1 and TRBJ2-3; the D gene is possibly TRBD2 (6 bases). Germline-derived CDR1 and CDR2 are DFQATT and SNEGSKA (reference sequence). The CDR3 has 11 residues. V shed 3 bases and J shed 6 bases, with 7 bases lying between them. The CDR3 DNA sequence: TGCAGTGCTAGTCGGGGGGATACGCAGTATTTT. This gives the protein CSASRGDTQYF.